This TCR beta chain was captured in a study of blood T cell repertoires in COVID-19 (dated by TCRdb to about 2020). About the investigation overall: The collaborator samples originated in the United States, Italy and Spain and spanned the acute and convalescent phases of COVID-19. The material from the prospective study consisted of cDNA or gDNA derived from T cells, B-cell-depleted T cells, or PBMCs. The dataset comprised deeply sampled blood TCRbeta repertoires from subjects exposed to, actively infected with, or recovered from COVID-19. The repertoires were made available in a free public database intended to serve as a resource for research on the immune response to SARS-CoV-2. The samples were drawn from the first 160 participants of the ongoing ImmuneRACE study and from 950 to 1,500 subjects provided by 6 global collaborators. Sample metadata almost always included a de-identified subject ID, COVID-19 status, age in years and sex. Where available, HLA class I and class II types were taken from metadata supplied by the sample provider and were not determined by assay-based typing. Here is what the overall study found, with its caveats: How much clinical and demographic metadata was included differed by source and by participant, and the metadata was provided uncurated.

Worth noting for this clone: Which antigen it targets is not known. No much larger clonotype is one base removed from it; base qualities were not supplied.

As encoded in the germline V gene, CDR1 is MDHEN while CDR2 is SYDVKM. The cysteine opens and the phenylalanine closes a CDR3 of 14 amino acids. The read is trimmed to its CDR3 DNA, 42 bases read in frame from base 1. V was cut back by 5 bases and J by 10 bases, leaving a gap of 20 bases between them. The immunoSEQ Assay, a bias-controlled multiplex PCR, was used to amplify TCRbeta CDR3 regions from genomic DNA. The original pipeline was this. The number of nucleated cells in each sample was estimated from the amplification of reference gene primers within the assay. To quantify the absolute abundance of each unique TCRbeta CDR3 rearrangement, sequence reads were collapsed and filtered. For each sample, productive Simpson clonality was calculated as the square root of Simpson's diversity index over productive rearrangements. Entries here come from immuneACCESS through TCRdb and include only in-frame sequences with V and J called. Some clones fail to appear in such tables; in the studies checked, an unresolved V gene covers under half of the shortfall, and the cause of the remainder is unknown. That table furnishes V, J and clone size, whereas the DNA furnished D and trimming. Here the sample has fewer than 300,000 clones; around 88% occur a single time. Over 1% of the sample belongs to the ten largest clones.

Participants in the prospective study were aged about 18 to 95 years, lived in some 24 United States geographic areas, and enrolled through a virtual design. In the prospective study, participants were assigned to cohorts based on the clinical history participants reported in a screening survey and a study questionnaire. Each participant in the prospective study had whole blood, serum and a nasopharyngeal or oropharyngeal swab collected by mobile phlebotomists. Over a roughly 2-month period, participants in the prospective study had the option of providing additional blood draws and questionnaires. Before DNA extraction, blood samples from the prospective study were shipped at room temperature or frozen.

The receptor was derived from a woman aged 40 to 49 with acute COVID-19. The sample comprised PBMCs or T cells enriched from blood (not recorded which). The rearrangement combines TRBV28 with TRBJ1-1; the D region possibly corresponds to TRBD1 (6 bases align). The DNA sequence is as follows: TGTGCCAGCAGTCACAAGGGGGTGACAATTGCAGCTTTCTTT. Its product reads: CASSHKGVTIAAFF.